Presented here are 25 T cell receptor beta chains from one specimen sequenced in a study of T cell repertoires in cytomegalovirus infection. Antigen specificity for these receptors is unknown. Each CDR3 protein is one row after TCRdb ran MiXCR on the reads. Found here are a few hundred thousand distinct CDR3 sequences, approximately 22% of them singletons; the top ten hold roughly 19%. Sequencing used cultured PBMCs, obtained from culture after CMV antigen stimulation. The receptors stem from a human donor in good health (CMV status not recorded). Some clones in this sample may be carry-over from other donors' samples.

This clonotype occurred many times. This rearrangement joins TRBV6-2 or TRBV6-3 to TRBJ2-7; the D gene is possibly TRBD2 (6 bases). The V and J ends lost 2 bases and 0 bases respectively, with 8 bases between them. CDR3 length equals 14 residues. Per germline, CDR1 MNHEY and CDR2 SVGEGT. CDR3: CASSYGGTSYEQYV. CDR3 bases: TGTGCCAGCAGTTACGGGGGGACCTCCTACGAGCAGTACGTC.

This clonotype was counted only a few times. This chain connects TRBV11-1 to TRBJ2-7; perhaps TRBD1 as D (6 bases). Germline CDR1 and CDR2: SGHAT and FQDESV (reference sequence). V was clipped by 5 bases and J by 4 bases, with 12 bases between them. This CDR3 is built from 13 residues. The CDR3, as DNA: TGTGCCAGCAGCGTAACACAGGGTTACGAGCAGTACTTC. It encodes CASSVTQGYEQYF.

This clonotype was seen repeatedly, ten times or more. The gene calls are TRBV7-2 and TRBJ2-5; D not resolved. Germline CDR1 SGHTA, CDR2 FQGNSA. This CDR3 region has 14 residues. V lost 4 bases and J 0 bases, leaving 9 bases between the germline ends. CDR3 amino acids: CASSWPANQETQYF. The CDR3, as DNA: TGTGCCAGCAGCTGGCCCGCGAACCAAGAGACCCAGTACTTC.

This clonotype occurred a few times. The chain links TRBV7-9 to TRBJ2-5; 10 nucleotides agree with TRBD1. This CDR3 has 14 residues. The junction had 7 bases not matched to a gene; V was cut back by 5 bases and J by 7 bases. Germline assignment: CDR1 SEHNR and CDR2 FQNEAQ (reference sequence). CDR3 nucleotides: TGTGCCAGCAGCGGAGACAGGGGGCCGGGGACCCAGTACTTC. Translated, it gives CASSGDRGPGTQYF. Looking up the rest from reference TRBV7-9 and TRBJ2-5 gives the full variable domain: DTGVSQNPRHKITKRGQNVTFRCDPISEHNRLYWYRQTLGQGPEFLTYFQNEAQLEKSRLLSDRFSAERPKGSFSTLEIQRTEQGDSAMYLCASSGDRGPGTQYFGPGTRLLVL.

The chain links TRBV6-6 to TRBJ1-1; D unresolved. The germline V and J ends were trimmed by 7 bases and 11 bases, with 14 bases remaining between them. In germline, CDR1 is MNHNY, CDR2 SVGAGI (reference sequence). The CDR3 totals 11 residues. CDR3 DNA sequence: TGTGCCAGCAACACTGGCTCCGGTGCTTTCTTT. Translation gives CASNTGSGAFF.

This clonotype has ten or more counts. This chain's CDR3 is CASSLVGGREKLFF. The CDR3 nucleotides read TGTGCCAGCAGCTTAGTCGGAGGAAGGGAAAAACTGTTTTTT. The rearrangement joins TRBV7-2 to TRBJ1-4; D gene uncertain. Looked up from germline, CDR1 is SGHTA and CDR2 is FQGNSA. The length of the CDR3 is 14 residues. Trimming cost V 1 base and J 8 bases, with 11 bases left between them.

This clonotype was observed a few times. CDR3 in amino acids: CASSQDGGGSGRYTQYF. Here the CDR3 DNA reads TGTGCCAGCAGCCAAGATGGAGGTGGTAGCGGGAGATATACGCAGTATTTT. This sequence joins TRBV4-2 and TRBJ2-3; the match to TRBD2 covers 9 bases. V lost 0 bases and J lost 7; bases outside the gene matches: 11. Germline V CDR1 and CDR2: LGHNA, YNFKEQ. The CDR3 contains 17 residues.

This clonotype was picked up many times. The rearrangement links TRBV6-2 or TRBV6-3 to TRBJ2-7; D perhaps matches TRBD2 (6 bases). CDR1 is MNHEY and CDR2 is SVGEGT in the germline V gene. Trimming took off 7 bases at V and 7 bases at J, with 17 bases between the two ends. The CDR3 is 13 amino acids. CDR3 sequence reads: CASKVAAAWEQYF. CDR3 nucleotide sequence: TGTGCCAGCAAGGTAGCGGCCGCTTGGGAGCAGTACTTC.

This clonotype was picked up one time. This chain links TRBV4-3 with TRBJ1-2, with 10 bases that match TRBD1. The CDR3 sequence is 17 residues long. The V gene end was trimmed by 1 base and the J gene end by 3 bases; junction bases not matched to a gene: 8. The V gene's germline CDR1 is LGHNA and CDR2 YSLEER. The CDR3 sequence is CASSQGAWDRGDYGYTF. CDR3 coding DNA: TGCGCCAGCAGCCAAGGGGCGTGGGACAGGGGAGACTATGGCTACACCTTC.

This clonotype was detected ten times or more. The rearrangement links TRBV12-3 or TRBV12-4 to TRBJ2-3; 11 nucleotides match TRBD2. The trim removed 4 bases at V and 4 bases at J, leaving 4 bases unmatched. CDR3 length equals 15 residues. The CDR3 spells CASSSAGLAADTQYF. CDR3 in DNA: TGTGCCAGCAGTTCGGCGGGACTAGCGGCAGATACGCAGTATTTT.

V and J are TRBV9 and TRBJ1-2; 7 positions agree with TRBD1. The germline gives CDR1 SGDLS, CDR2 YYNGEE. The junction had 12 bases not matched to a gene; V was cut back by 1 base and J by 0 bases. The length of the CDR3 is 18 residues. The CDR3 sequence is CASSVNNLRDSPNYGYTF. DNA of the CDR3: TGTGCCAGCAGCGTAAATAATTTACGGGACAGTCCTAACTATGGCTACACCTTC.

The chain carries TRBV12-3 or TRBV12-4 and TRBJ2-1; no definite D call. The CDR3 spans 14 residues. The V and J ends lost 7 bases and 6 bases respectively, with 16 bases between them. The DNA of the CDR3 is TGTGCCAGCACTGGACCAGCCGAATTCAATGAGCAGTTCTTC. Amino acid sequence: CASTGPAEFNEQFF.

At least ten counts were recorded for this clonotype. This sequence joins TRBV7-8 and TRBJ1-5, with D possibly matching TRBD1 (6 bases). The CDR3 contains 17 residues. V was shortened by 1 base and J by 2 bases, with 15 bases between the two germline ends. Germline lookup yields CDR1 SGHVS and CDR2 FQNEAQ. The CDR3 DNA follows: TGTGCCAGCAGCTTAGAATCCGGGGGCTGGGGCAATCAGCCCCAGCATTTT. Its protein product is CASSLESGGWGNQPQHF.

The rearrangement links TRBV2 to TRBJ2-1, with 15 bases aligning to TRBD2. V trimming: 3 bases; J trimming: 6 bases; junction bases outside the gene matches: 3. CDR1 and CDR2 from the germline V gene are SNHLY and FYNNEI. The CDR3 is 16 amino acids. The DNA of the CDR3 is TGTGCCAGCAGTGACCGGACTAGCGGGAGGGTCAATGAGCAGTTCTTC. This sequence encodes CASSDRTSGRVNEQFF.

V usage is TRBV7-2 and J usage is TRBJ1-2; D ambiguous. V was shortened by 5 bases and J by 4 bases, with 8 bases between the two germline ends. The CDR3 spans 12 residues. Germline CDR1 SGHTA, CDR2 FQGNSA. The CDR3 here is CASSVGLYGYTF. CDR3 DNA: TGTGCCAGCAGCGTAGGACTCTATGGCTACACCTTC. Using reference TRBV7-2 and TRBJ1-2 for the parts outside the CDR3, the full variable domain is GAGVSQSPSNKVTEKGKDVELRCDPISGHTALYWYRQSLGQGLEFLIYFQGNSAPDKSGLPSDRFSAERTGGSVSTLTIQRTQQEDSAVYLCASSVGLYGYTFGSGTRLTVV.

The CDR3 loop reads CASSSSSGTYEQYF. The CDR3 DNA reads as TGTGCCAGCAGTTCGTCTAGCGGAACCTACGAGCAGTACTTC. The chain couples TRBV6-6 to TRBJ2-7, with TRBD2 matching 7 bases. Germline CDR1 MNHNY, CDR2 SVGAGI (reference sequence). V was clipped by 4 bases and J by 2 bases; unmatched bases: 5. This CDR3 region has 14 residues.

This clonotype was seen more than once but under ten times. The V call is TRBV12-3 or TRBV12-4, the J call TRBJ2-2; D not resolved. V lost 2 bases, J lost 5 bases, and 15 bases lay in between. The CDR3 has 16 amino acids. DNA for the CDR3: TGTGCCAGCAGTTTATGGGAAACAGCCGAGACCGGGGAGCTGTTTTTT. Its translation is CASSLWETAETGELFF.

The chain carries TRBV24-1 and TRBJ2-7; D is ambiguous. Germline CDR1 is KGHDR and CDR2 is SFDVKD. V gave up 2 bases and J gave up 6 bases, with 4 bases separating them. The CDR3 totals 11 residues. This CDR3 is CATSDSREQYF. In DNA form, the CDR3 reads TGTGCCACCAGTGATTCCCGCGAGCAGTACTTC.

This clonotype was seen a handful of times. The chain carries TRBV19 and TRBJ2-1, with D maybe TRBD2 (5 bases). The CDR3 loop spans 15 amino acids. The germline V and J ends were trimmed by 5 bases and 3 bases, with 14 bases remaining between them. Germline V gene data show CDR1 as LNHDA and CDR2 as SQIVND (reference sequence). Written as DNA, the CDR3 is TGTGCCAGTAGTCTAAGCGGATGGGACTACAATGAGCAGTTCTTC. It translates to CASSLSGWDYNEQFF.

This clonotype was detected only a few times. The V and J genes are TRBV6-2 or TRBV6-3 and TRBJ2-5; D not resolved. CDR3 length: 12 amino acids. The germline V gene encodes CDR1 MNHEY and CDR2 SVGEGT. Between the trimmed V and J ends, which lost 4 bases and 5 bases, there was a span of 8 bases. The CDR3 DNA sequence: TGTGCCAGCAGTTTTACGTGGGAGACCCAGTACTTC. It yields the protein CASSFTWETQYF.

This clonotype was counted only a few times. The CDR3 is CATSRARRVEGLGSQFF. CDR3 nucleotide sequence: TGTGCCACCAGCAGAGCTAGACGAGTGGAGGGATTGGGCTCCCAGTTCTTC. This chain joins TRBV15 and TRBJ2-1; possibly TRBD2 for D (6 bases). CDR1 and CDR2 (germline): LNHNV, YYDKDF (reference sequence). Trimming pared 1 base from V and 13 bases from J, leaving 26 bases between. The CDR3 has 17 amino acids.

This clonotype was detected a few times. J is TRBJ2-1 and V is TRBV4-1, with 9 bases matching TRBD1. In germline, CDR1 is MGHRA, CDR2 YSYEKL. V dropped 5 bases and J dropped 5; count of bases not matched to a gene: 10. The CDR3 sequence is 16 residues long. Here the CDR3 DNA reads TGCGCCAGCAGCAAACCTCCGGGACAGGGCAACAATGAGCAGTTCTTC. It specifies CASSKPPGQGNNEQFF.

This clonotype was counted a few times. This sequence joins TRBV5-4 and TRBJ2-7; D is unclear. CDR1 is SGHNT, CDR2 YYREEE, per germline (reference sequence). V was pared by 4 bases and J by 3 bases, with 14 bases between. The CDR3 has 14 amino acids. CDR3 DNA sequence: TGTGCCAGCAGCCCAGCCGGACGCAGCTACGAGCAGTACTTC. This translates into CASSPAGRSYEQYF.

The chain couples TRBV7-3 to TRBJ2-1, with D unresolved. This CDR3 spans 16 amino acids. V was pared by 5 bases and J by 0 bases, with 14 bases between. Germline CDR1 and CDR2: SGHTA and FQGTGA. The CDR3 nucleotides read TGTGCCAGCAGCCTGGCTGGGGATAGCTCCTACAATGAGCAGTTCTTC. Translated, it gives CASSLAGDSSYNEQFF.

CDR3 in DNA: TGCAGTGCTAGAGTCGTCGGGGTAAACACCGGGGAGCTGTTTTTT. As protein: CSARVVGVNTGELFF. The chain employs TRBV20-1 and TRBJ2-2, with a weak D call TRBD2 (5 bases). The CDR3 totals 15 residues. CDR1 and CDR2 from the germline V gene are DFQATT and SNEGSKA (reference sequence). V lost 1 base to trimming and J lost 2 bases, with 11 bases between them.